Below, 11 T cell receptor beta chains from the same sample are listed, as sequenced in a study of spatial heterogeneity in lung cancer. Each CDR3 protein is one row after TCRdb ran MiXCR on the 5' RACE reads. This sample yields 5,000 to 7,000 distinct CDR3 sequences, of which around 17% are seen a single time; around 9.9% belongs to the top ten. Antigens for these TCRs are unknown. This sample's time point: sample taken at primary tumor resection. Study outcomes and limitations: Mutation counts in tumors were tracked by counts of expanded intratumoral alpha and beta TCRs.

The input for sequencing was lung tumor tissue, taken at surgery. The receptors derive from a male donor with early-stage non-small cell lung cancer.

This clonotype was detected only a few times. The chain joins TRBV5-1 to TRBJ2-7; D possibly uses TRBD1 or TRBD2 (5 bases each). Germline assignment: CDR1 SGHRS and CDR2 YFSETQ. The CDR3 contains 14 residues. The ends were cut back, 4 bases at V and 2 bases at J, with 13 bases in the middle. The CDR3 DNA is TGCGCCAGCAGCCTAGATGGGGGAGCCTACGAGCAGTACTTC. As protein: CASSLDGGAYEQYF.

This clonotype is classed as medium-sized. The CDR3 nucleotides read TGTGCCAGCAGTTACCCGGGTTGGGGGGAGGAGACCCAGTACTTC. Translation gives CASSYPGWGEETQYF. The chain links TRBV6-6 to TRBJ2-5, with D perhaps matching TRBD2 (6 bases). Trimming stripped 2 bases from V and 5 bases from J, with 15 bases between. The CDR3 has 15 amino acids. Germline CDR1 MNHNY, CDR2 SVGAGI (reference sequence).

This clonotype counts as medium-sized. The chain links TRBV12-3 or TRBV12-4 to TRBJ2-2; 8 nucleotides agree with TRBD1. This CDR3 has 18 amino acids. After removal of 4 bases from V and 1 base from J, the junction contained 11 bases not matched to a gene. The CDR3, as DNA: TGTGCCAGCAGTTCGCCCCACCGACAGGGGCGGAACACCGGGGAGCTGTTTTTT. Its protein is CASSSPHRQGRNTGELFF.

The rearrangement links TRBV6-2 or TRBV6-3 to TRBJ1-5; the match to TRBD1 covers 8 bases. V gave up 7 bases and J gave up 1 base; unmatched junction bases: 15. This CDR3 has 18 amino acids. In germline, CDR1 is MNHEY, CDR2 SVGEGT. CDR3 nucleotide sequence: TGTGCCAGCACTTCGGCGTGGGCAGGGGGCCAGAGCAATCAGCCCCAGCATTTT. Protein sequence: CASTSAWAGGQSNQPQHF.

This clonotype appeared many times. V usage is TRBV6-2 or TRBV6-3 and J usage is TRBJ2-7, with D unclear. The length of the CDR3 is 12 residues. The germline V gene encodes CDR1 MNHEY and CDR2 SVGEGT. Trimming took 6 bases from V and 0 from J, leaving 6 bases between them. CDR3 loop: CASRRSSYEQYF. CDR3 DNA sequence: TGTGCCAGCAGAAGATCCTCCTACGAGCAGTACTTC.

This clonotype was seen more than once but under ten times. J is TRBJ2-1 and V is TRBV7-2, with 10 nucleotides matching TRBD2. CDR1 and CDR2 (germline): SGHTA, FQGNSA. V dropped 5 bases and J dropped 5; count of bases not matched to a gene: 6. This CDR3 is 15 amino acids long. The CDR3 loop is CASSKTSGTNNEQFF. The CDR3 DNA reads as TGTGCCAGCAGCAAAACTAGCGGGACCAACAATGAGCAGTTCTTC.

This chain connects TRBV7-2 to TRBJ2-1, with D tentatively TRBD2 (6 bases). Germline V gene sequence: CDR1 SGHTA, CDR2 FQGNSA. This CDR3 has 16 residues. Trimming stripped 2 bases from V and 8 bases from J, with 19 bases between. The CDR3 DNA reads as TGTGCCAGCAGCTTATTTTTGGGTATGCCGGGGGATGAGCAGTTCTTC. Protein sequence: CASSLFLGMPGDEQFF.

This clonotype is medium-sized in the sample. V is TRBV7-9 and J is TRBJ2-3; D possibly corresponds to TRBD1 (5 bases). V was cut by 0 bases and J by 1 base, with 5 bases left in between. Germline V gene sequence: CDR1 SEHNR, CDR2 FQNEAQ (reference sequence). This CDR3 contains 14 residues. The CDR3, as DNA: TGTGCCAGCAGCTTAGCAGGGGGCACAGATACGCAGTATTTT. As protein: CASSLAGGTDTQYF.

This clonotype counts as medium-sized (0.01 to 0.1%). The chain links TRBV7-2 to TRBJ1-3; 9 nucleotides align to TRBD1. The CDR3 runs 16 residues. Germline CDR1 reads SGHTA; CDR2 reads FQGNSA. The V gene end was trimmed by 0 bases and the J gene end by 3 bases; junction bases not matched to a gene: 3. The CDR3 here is CASSLAQGAGGNTIYF. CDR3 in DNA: TGTGCCAGCAGCTTAGCACAGGGGGCTGGTGGAAACACCATATATTTT. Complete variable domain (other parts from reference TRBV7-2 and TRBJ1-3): GAGVSQSPSNKVTEKGKDVELRCDPISGHTALYWYRQSLGQGLEFLIYFQGNSAPDKSGLPSDRFSAERTGGSVSTLTIQRTQQEDSAVYLCASSLAQGAGGNTIYFGEGSWLTVV.

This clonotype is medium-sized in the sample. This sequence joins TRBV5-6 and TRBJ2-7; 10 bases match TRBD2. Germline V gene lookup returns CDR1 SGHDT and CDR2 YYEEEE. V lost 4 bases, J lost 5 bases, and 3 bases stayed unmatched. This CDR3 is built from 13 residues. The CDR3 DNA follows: TGTGCCAGCAGCCGGACTAGCGGCCACGAGCAGTACTTC. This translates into CASSRTSGHEQYF. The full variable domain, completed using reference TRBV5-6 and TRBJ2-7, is DAGVTQSPTHLIKTRGQQVTLRCSPKSGHDTVSWYQQALGQGPQFIFQYYEEEERQRGNFPDRFSGHQFPNYSSELNVNALLLGDSALYLCASSRTSGHEQYFGPGTRLTVT.

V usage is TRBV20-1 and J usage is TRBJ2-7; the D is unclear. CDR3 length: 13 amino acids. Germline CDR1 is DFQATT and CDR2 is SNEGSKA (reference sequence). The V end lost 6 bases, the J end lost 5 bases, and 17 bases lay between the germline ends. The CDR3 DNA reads TGCAGTGCCCTCCGGCAACAGCTACACGAGCAGTACTTC. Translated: CSALRQQLHEQYF.